These 13 T cell receptor beta chains originate from one sample sequenced in a study of OX40 agonist ivuxolimab in advanced cancers. Only in-frame clones appear in the TCRdb table, and some are missing; sequencing was by immunoSEQ multiplex PCR. In the table there are tens of thousands of clones, more than 80% of which are singletons. Sequences were derived from CD4+ or CD8+ T cells sorted from blood, sampled in a trial of the OX40 agonist ivuxolimab. The receptors come from an adult with an advanced solid tumor such as melanoma, head and neck, liver or kidney cancer.

The table lists this clone with a few counts. The rearrangement joins TRBV7-8 to TRBJ1-2; 7 bases line up with TRBD1. The CDR3 runs 20 residues. Germline V CDR1 and CDR2: SGHVS, FQNEAQ. V was pared by 1 base and J by 0 bases, with 17 bases of the junction left unmatched. The CDR3 protein is CASSLVLSRQGRGSNYGYTF. CDR3 in DNA: TGTGCCAGCAGCTTAGTTCTATCTCGACAGGGTAGGGGCTCTAACTATGGCTACACCTTC.

V gene TRBV10-1 combines with J gene TRBJ2-3; TRBD2 might be the D (5 bases). V was clipped by 4 bases and J by 4 bases, with 12 bases between them. Germline assignment: CDR1 WNHNN and CDR2 SYGVQD (reference sequence). This CDR3 comprises 14 residues. CDR3 amino acids: CASSGPGLADTQYF. The CDR3 DNA is TGCGCCAGCAGTGGCCCGGGGTTGGCAGATACGCAGTATTTT.

The chain recombines TRBV28 with TRBJ1-5; unclear D gene. The V gene's germline CDR1 is MDHEN and CDR2 SYDVKM. Trimming left V 2 bases short and J 2 bases short, with 7 bases between. The CDR3 extends over 14 amino acids. The CDR3 reads CASSLERRNQPQHF. The CDR3 DNA sequence: TGTGCCAGCAGTTTAGAGAGACGCAATCAGCCCCAGCATTTT.

This chain links TRBV10-3 with TRBJ2-3; weak D call: TRBD2 (6 bases). CDR1 and CDR2 from the germline V gene are ENHRY and SYGVKD. Trimming took 4 bases from V and 2 from J, leaving 10 bases between them. The CDR3 length is 14 residues. The CDR3 reads CAISVGTDTDTQYF. The CDR3 coding sequence is TGTGCCATCAGTGTAGGGACTGACACAGATACGCAGTATTTT.

The gene calls are TRBV18 and TRBJ1-5, with a possible D match to TRBD1 (5 bases). Germline V gives CDR1 KGHSH, CDR2 LQKENI. V shed 6 bases and J shed 6 bases, with 12 bases lying between them. The CDR3 runs 13 residues. The CDR3 is CASSQGVSQPQHF. Written as DNA, the CDR3 is TGTGCCAGCTCGCAGGGTGTTAGTCAGCCCCAGCATTTT.

The V gene is TRBV14, the J gene TRBJ1-2; D may be TRBD1 (5 bases). Per germline, CDR1 SGHDN and CDR2 FVKESK. Trimming took off 0 bases at V and 1 base at J, with 12 bases between the two ends. CDR3 length equals 16 residues. DNA for the CDR3: TGTGCCAGCAGCCAAGAAAGAACCGACAGTAACTATGGCTACACCTTC. It specifies CASSQERTDSNYGYTF. Based on the CDR3 plus reference TRBV14 and TRBJ1-2, the full variable domain is EAGVTQFPSHSVIEKGQTVTLRCDPISGHDNLYWYRRVMGKEIKFLLHFVKESKQDESGMPNNRFLAERTGGTYSTLKVQPAELEDSGVYFCASSQERTDSNYGYTFGSGTRLTVV.

V gene TRBV9 combines with J gene TRBJ2-7; 13 bases match TRBD2. Germline V gene sequence: CDR1 SGDLS, CDR2 YYNGEE. Germline trimming cut 2 bases from V and 3 bases from J; bases unmatched to any gene: 8. This CDR3 region has 17 residues. CDR3 nucleotides: TGTGCCAGCAGCGTGCCTTGGACTAGCGGGGGATTCTACGAGCAGTACGTC. As protein: CASSVPWTSGGFYEQYV.

This sequence joins TRBV28 and TRBJ2-7, with TRBD1 matching over 7 bases. The CDR3 extends over 13 amino acids. Trimming at V came to 6 bases and at J to 5 bases, leaving 7 bases not matched to a gene. Germline V CDR1 and CDR2: MDHEN, SYDVKM. CDR3 nucleotide sequence: TGTGCCAGCAGCCCTCCCGACAGGGACGAGCAGTACGTC. Its protein product is CASSPPDRDEQYV.

The rearrangement links TRBV19 to TRBJ2-3, with D unclear. Germline loops: CDR1 LNHDA, CDR2 SQIVND (reference sequence). The CDR3 has 16 amino acids. V lost 3 bases and J 3 bases, leaving 16 bases between the germline ends. CDR3 DNA: TGTGCCAGTAGTATCCAAAAGCGTTGGGGTACAGATACGCAGTATTTT. Translation: CASSIQKRWGTDTQYF.

This chain joins TRBV6-5 and TRBJ1-6; no reliable D call. CDR1 is MNHEY and CDR2 is SVGAGI in the germline V gene. Trimming pared 6 bases from V and 10 bases from J, leaving 16 bases between. The CDR3 loop spans 14 amino acids. The CDR3 nucleotides read TGTGCCAGCAGGACCCAGACGGCCGGCTCACCCCTCCACTTT. Translated: CASRTQTAGSPLHF.

The rearrangement uses TRBV7-3 and TRBJ2-7; D may be TRBD1 (5 bases). Germline V gene data show CDR1 as SGHTA and CDR2 as FQGTGA. This CDR3 has 14 amino acids. Trimming removed 2 bases from V and 3 bases from J, with 11 bases in between. CDR3 sequence reads: CASSLASGNYEQYF. The CDR3 DNA reads TGTGCCAGCAGCTTAGCCTCAGGGAACTACGAGCAGTACTTC.

The V gene is TRBV30, the J gene TRBJ2-7; 7 nucleotides agree with TRBD2. Germline CDR1 and CDR2: GTSNPN and SVGIG (reference sequence). The CDR3 loop spans 12 amino acids. Trimming cost V 7 bases and J 3 bases; bases outside gene matches: 6. For the CDR3, the DNA is TGTGCCTTGGGGCGGGGGAACTACGAGCAGTACTTC. Its protein is CALGRGNYEQYF.

The V gene is TRBV18, the J gene TRBJ2-6; no clear D. The CDR3 is made up of 16 amino acids. Germline V gene sequence: CDR1 KGHSH, CDR2 LQKENI. Between the trimmed V and J ends, which lost 2 bases and 1 base, there was a span of 9 bases. The CDR3 sequence is CASSPNSPSGANVLTF. The CDR3 DNA reads as TGTGCCAGCTCACCAAACTCCCCGTCTGGGGCCAACGTCCTGACTTTC.